This T cell receptor (beta chain) was documented in a study of cytomegalovirus exposure and HLA in healthy donors. Overall study: Genotyping showed roughly 77% of 350 to 400 donors falling in the Caucasian-associated ancestry cluster. Study findings and constraints: Later analysis revealed greater clonal expansion in HLA-associated TCR beta chains than in equally common others.

The CDR3 contains 14 residues. The germline gives CDR1 SEHNR, CDR2 FQNEAQ (reference sequence). About this clone itself: What it binds is not known.

PCR amplification relied on 60 Vbeta primers (plus 13 Jbeta primers). Produced via immunoSEQ multiplex PCR; TCRdb's table is partial and in-frame only. The data contain over 85,000 clones, approximately 87% of them seen just once; the ten biggest clones take up 2.6%. This chain uses TRBV7-9 with TRBJ2-5; tentative D call: TRBD2 (6 bases). The J call could be wrong; TRBJ2-7 is a better fit for the DNA end. The source material was PBMCs. The clonotype was recovered from a man aged 40-49 years in good health and CMV-seronegative. CDR3 protein: CASSPGGSSYEQYF. The CDR3 DNA sequence: TGTGCCAGCAGCCCTGGGGGGAGCTCCTACGAGCAGTACTTC.